Included here is one TCR beta chain sequence, with context. The sorted conventional CD4+ T cells were CD25-low and CD127-high, with genomic DNA sequenced. These data originate in a study of regulatory and conventional T cells in RAG deficiency. Sequenced by immunoSEQ multiplex PCR; TCRdb stores in-frame clones only, minus some. The sample yields more than 20,000 clones, approximately 95% seen once. This sample also belongs to another study, concerning regulatory T cells. That paper adds: Amplification used 52 TRBV primers and 13 TRBJ primers.

The origin of this receptor is a human donor in good health. Sample: CD25- CD4+ T cells sorted from blood.

Written as DNA, the CDR3 is TGTGCCAGCCGCGGGCCTTGGGTCGATTTGGGGGGATATGGCTACACCTTC. Protein product: CASRGPWVDLGGYGYTF. J is TRBJ1-2 and V is TRBV27, with TRBD1 as a possible D gene (5 bases). The CDR3 is 17 amino acids. Trimming took 8 bases from V and 5 from J, leaving 27 bases between them. CDR1 and CDR2 from the germline V gene are MNHEY and SMNVEV (reference sequence).